The text below deals with one T cell receptor (beta chain). The data were obtained in a study of cytomegalovirus exposure and HLA in healthy donors. The study ran its PCR with 60 Vbeta and 13 Jbeta primers. TCRdb's copy holds only in-frame clones and misses some; the assay was immunoSEQ multiplex PCR. This sample contains approximately 110,000 clones. The clonotype was recovered from a man aged 30 to 39 in good health and CMV-seronegative. What was sequenced was PBMCs.

Here the CDR3 DNA reads TGCGCCAGCAGCTTGGCCTACAGGGCATATCTTGGCTACACCTTC. Protein sequence: CASSLAYRAYLGYTF. The gene calls are TRBV5-1 and TRBJ1-2; possibly TRBD1 for D (6 bases). The germline gives CDR1 SGHRS, CDR2 YFSETQ. The CDR3 totals 15 residues. V was trimmed by 0 bases and J by 7 bases, leaving 16 bases between them.